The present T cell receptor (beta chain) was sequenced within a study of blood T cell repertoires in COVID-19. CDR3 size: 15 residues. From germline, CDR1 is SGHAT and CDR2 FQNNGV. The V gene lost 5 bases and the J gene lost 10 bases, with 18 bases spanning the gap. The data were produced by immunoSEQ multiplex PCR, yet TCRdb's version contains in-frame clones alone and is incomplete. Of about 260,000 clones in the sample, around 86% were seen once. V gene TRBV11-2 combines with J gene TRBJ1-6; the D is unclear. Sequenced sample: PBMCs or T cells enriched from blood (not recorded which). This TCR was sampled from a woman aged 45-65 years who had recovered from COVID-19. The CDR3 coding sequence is TGTGCCAGCAGCCCTTTCGGGAGAATGAACTCACCCCTCCACTTT. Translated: CASSPFGRMNSPLHF.